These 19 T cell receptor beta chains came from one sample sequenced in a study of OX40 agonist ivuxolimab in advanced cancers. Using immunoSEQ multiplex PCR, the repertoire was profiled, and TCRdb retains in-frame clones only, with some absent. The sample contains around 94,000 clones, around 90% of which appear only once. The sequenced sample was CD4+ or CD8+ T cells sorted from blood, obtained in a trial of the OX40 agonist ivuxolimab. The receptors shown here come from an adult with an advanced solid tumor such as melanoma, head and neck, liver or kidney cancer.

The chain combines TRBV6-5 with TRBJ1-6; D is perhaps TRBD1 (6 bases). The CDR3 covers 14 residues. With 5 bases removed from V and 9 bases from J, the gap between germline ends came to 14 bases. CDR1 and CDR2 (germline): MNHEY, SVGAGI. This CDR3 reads CASSPGGAGSPLHF. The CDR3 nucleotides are TGTGCCAGCAGTCCGGGGGGGGCCGGTTCACCCCTCCACTTT.

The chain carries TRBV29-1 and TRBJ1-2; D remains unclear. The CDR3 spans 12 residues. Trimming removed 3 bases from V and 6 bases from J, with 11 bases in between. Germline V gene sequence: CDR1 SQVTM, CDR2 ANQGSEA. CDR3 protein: CSVDTTGHGYTF. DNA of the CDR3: TGCAGCGTTGATACGACCGGGCATGGCTACACCTTC.

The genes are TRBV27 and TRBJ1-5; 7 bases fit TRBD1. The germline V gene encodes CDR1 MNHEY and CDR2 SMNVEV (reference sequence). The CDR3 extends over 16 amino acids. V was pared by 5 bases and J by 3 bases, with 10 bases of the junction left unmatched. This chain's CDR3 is CASSPRGGTDNQPQHF. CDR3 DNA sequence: TGTGCCAGCAGTCCCCGCGGGGGGACAGACAATCAGCCCCAGCATTTT.

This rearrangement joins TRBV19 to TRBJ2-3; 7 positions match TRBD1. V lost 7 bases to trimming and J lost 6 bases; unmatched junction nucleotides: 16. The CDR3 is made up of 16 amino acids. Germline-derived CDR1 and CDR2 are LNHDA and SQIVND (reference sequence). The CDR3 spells CASKERPGQAPDTQYF. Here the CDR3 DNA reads TGTGCCAGTAAGGAAAGGCCTGGACAGGCCCCGGATACGCAGTATTTT.

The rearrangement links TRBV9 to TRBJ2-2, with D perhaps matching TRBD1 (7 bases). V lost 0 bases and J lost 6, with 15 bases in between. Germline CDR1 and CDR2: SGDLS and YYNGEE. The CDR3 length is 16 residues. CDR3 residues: CASSVGSRGAAGELFF. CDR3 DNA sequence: TGTGCCAGCAGCGTAGGCAGCAGGGGGGCGGCCGGGGAGCTGTTTTTT.

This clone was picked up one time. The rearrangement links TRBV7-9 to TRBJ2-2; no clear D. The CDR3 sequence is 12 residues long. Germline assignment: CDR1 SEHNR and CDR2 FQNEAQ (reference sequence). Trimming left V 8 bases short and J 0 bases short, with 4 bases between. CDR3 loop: CASGANTGELFF. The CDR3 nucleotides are TGTGCCAGCGGGGCGAACACCGGGGAGCTGTTTTTT. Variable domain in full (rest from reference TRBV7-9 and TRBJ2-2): DTGVSQNPRHKITKRGQNVTFRCDPISEHNRLYWYRQTLGQGPEFLTYFQNEAQLEKSRLLSDRFSAERPKGSFSTLEIQRTEQGDSAMYLCASGANTGELFFGEGSRLTVL.

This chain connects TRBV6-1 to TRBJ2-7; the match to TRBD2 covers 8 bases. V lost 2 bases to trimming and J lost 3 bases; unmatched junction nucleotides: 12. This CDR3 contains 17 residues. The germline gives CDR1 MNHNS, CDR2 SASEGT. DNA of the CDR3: TGTGCCAGCAGTGAAACTTGGGCGACCGCGGGGGGCTACGAGCAGTACTTC. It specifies CASSETWATAGGYEQYF.

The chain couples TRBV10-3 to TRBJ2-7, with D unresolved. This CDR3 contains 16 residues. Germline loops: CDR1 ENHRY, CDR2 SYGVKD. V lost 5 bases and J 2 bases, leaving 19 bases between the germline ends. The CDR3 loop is CAISKDLVGLTYEQYF. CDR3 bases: TGTGCCATCAGTAAAGACCTGGTTGGATTGACCTACGAGCAGTACTTC.

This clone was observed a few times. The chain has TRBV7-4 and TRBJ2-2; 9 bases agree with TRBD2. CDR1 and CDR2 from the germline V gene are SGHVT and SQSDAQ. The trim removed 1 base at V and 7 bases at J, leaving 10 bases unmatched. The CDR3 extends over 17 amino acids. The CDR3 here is CASSLVKGLAVYGELFF. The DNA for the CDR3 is TGTGCCAGCAGCTTAGTAAAGGGACTAGCAGTTTACGGGGAGCTGTTTTTT.

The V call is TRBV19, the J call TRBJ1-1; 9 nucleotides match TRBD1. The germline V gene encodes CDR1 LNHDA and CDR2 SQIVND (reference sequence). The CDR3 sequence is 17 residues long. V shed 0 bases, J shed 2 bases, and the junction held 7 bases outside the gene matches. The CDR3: CASSIDPDRGGNTEAFF. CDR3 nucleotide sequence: TGTGCCAGTAGTATAGATCCGGACAGGGGAGGAAACACTGAAGCTTTCTTT.

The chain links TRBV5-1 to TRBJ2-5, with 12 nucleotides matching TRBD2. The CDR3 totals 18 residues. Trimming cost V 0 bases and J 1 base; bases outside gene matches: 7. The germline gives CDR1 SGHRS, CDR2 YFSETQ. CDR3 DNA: TGCGCCAGCAGCTTGGTGGCCCGGACTAGCGGGGTCCAAGAGACCCAGTACTTC. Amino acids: CASSLVARTSGVQETQYF.

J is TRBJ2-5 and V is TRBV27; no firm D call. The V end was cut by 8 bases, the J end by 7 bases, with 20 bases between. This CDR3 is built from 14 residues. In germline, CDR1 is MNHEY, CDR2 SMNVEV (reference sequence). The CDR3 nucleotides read TGTGCCAGCGGAACCCCCCTTGGCTTTGGGACCCAGTACTTC. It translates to CASGTPLGFGTQYF.

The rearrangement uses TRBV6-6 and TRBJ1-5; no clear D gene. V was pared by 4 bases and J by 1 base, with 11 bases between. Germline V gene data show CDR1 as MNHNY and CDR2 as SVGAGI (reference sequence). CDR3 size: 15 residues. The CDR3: CASSSVSGSNQPQHF. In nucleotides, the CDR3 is TGTGCCAGCAGTTCCGTTTCGGGGAGCAATCAGCCCCAGCATTTT.

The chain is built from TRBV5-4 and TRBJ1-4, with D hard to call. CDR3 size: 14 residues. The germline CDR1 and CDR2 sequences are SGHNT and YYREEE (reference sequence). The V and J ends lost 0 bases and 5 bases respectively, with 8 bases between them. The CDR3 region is CASSLGTQNEKLFF. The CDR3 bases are TGTGCCAGCAGCTTGGGGACTCAAAATGAAAAACTGTTTTTT.

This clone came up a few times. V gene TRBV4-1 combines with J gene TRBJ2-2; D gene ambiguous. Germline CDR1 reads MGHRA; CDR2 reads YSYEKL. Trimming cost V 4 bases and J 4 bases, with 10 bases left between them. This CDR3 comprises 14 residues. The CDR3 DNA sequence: TGCGCCAGCAGCCCCTCGCCGCTCACCGGGGAGCTGTTTTTT. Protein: CASSPSPLTGELFF.

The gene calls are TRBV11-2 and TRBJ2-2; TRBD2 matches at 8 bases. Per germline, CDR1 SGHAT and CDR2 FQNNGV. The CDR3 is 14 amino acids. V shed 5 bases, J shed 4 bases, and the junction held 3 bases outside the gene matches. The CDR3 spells CASSPGGVTGELFF. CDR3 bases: TGTGCCAGCAGCCCGGGGGGGGTCACCGGGGAGCTGTTTTTT.

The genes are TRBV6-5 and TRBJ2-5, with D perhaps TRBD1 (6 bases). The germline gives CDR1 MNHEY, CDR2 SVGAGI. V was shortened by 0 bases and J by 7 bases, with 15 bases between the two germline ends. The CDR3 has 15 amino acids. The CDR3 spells CASSYSGEGGGTQYF. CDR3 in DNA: TGTGCCAGCAGTTACTCAGGAGAAGGGGGTGGGACCCAGTACTTC.

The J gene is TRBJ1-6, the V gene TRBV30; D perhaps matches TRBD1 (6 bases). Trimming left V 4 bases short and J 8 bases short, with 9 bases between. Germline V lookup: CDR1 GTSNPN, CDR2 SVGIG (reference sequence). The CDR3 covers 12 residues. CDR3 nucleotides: TGTGCCTGGAACAGGGAGGATTCACCCCTCCACTTT. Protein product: CAWNREDSPLHF.

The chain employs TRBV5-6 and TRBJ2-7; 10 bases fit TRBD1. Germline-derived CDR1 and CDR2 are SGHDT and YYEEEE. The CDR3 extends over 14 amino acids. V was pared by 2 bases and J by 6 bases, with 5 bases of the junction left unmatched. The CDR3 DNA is TGTGCCAGCAGCTTTCGGACAGGGGGTAGCGAGCAGTACTTC. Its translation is CASSFRTGGSEQYF. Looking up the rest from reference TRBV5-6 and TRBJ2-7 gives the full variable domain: DAGVTQSPTHLIKTRGQQVTLRCSPKSGHDTVSWYQQALGQGPQFIFQYYEEEERQRGNFPDRFSGHQFPNYSSELNVNALLLGDSALYLCASSFRTGGSEQYFGPGTRLTVT.